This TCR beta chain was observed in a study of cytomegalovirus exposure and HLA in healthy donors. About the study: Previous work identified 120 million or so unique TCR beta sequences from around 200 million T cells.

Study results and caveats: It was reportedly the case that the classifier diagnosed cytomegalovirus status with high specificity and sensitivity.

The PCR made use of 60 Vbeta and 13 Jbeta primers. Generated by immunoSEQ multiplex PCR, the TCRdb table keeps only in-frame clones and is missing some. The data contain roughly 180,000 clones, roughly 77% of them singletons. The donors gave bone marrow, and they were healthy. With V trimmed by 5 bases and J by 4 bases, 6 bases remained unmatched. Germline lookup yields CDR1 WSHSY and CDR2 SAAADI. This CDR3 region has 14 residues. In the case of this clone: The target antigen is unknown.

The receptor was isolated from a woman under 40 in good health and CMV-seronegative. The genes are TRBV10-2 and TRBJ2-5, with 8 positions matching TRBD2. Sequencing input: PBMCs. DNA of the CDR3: TGCGCCAGCAGTAACGGGGGGGCCGGAGAGACCCAGTACTTC. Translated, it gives CASSNGGAGETQYF.